Shown below are 7 T cell receptor beta chains from a single sample sequenced in a study of a mutant IDH1 vaccine in newly diagnosed glioma. TCRdb keeps only in-frame clones here, not all; method: immunoSEQ multiplex PCR. The sample lists about 28,000 clones, about 90% seen once, with over 15% in the top ten. The antigens these receptors bind are not known. Time point meaning: week 5, during vaccination. What each vaccine dose contained was 300 ug of mutant IDH1 20-mer peptide, accompanied by topical imiquimod. The material was PBMCs, obtained from a glioma patient whose treatment included an IDH1 peptide vaccine. The source of these receptors is a man between 18 and 29 years old with glioma.

The rearrangement links TRBV29-1 to TRBJ1-4; no reliable D call. The germline V gene encodes CDR1 SQVTM and CDR2 ANQGSEA. V was cut by 7 bases and J by 0 bases, with 3 bases left in between. The CDR3 is made up of 11 amino acids. CDR3 bases: TGCAGCGCCACAACTAATGAAAAACTGTTTTTT. Protein product: CSATTNEKLFF.

This sequence joins TRBV19 and TRBJ1-1; D might be TRBD1 (5 bases). The CDR3 extends over 14 amino acids. The germline V gene encodes CDR1 LNHDA and CDR2 SQIVND (reference sequence). Trimming took off 3 bases at V and 3 bases at J, with 11 bases between the two ends. This CDR3 reads CASSIRGWDTEAFF. CDR3 DNA sequence: TGTGCCAGTAGTATTCGGGGGTGGGACACTGAAGCTTTCTTT. Looking up the rest from reference TRBV19 and TRBJ1-1 gives the full variable domain: DGGITQSPKYLFRKEGQNVTLSCEQNLNHDAMYWYRQDPGQGLRLIYYSQIVNDFQKGDIAEGYSVSREKKESFPLTVTSAQKNPTAFYLCASSIRGWDTEAFFGQGTRLTVV.

The genes are TRBV5-1 and TRBJ1-2; unclear D gene. The length of the CDR3 is 12 residues. CDR1 is SGHRS and CDR2 is YFSETQ in the germline V gene. The V end was cut by 0 bases, the J end by 7 bases, with 7 bases between. CDR3 protein: CASSLEAGGYTF. The CDR3 nucleotides read TGCGCCAGCAGCTTGGAGGCGGGTGGCTACACCTTC. Full variable domain (missing parts from reference TRBV5-1 and TRBJ1-2): KAGVTQTPRYLIKTRGQQVTLSCSPISGHRSVSWYQQTPGQGLQFLFEYFSETQRNKGNFPGRFSGRQFSNSRSEMNVSTLELGDSALYLCASSLEAGGYTFGSGTRLTVV.

The chain joins TRBV27 to TRBJ1-6; unclear D gene. Trimming left V 7 bases short and J 10 bases short, with 11 bases between. Germline V gene sequence: CDR1 MNHEY, CDR2 SMNVEV (reference sequence). The CDR3 consists of 12 residues. Here the CDR3 reads CASTMTGSPLHF. In nucleotides, the CDR3 is TGTGCCAGCACTATGACTGGATCACCCCTCCACTTT.

This chain joins TRBV5-1 and TRBJ1-2, with D perhaps TRBD1 (6 bases). V lost 0 bases, J lost 2 bases, and 11 bases lay in between. The CDR3 runs 15 residues. Germline CDR1 and CDR2: SGHRS and YFSETQ. CDR3 nucleotides: TGCGCCAGCAGCTTGGAGGGGGACCTCAACTATGGCTACACCTTC. Translating it yields CASSLEGDLNYGYTF.

This clone was found once. The rearrangement links TRBV4-1 to TRBJ1-6; D may be TRBD1 (5 bases). This CDR3 is built from 14 residues. Trimming took 4 bases from V and 10 from J, leaving 14 bases between them. CDR1 is MGHRA, CDR2 YSYEKL, per germline. CDR3 DNA sequence: TGCGCCAGCAGCCGGGGAGGGGATGGGTCACCCCTCCACTTT. Its translation: CASSRGGDGSPLHF.

This chain uses TRBV4-3 with TRBJ2-5; 8 nucleotides align to TRBD1. This CDR3 region has 17 residues. From germline, CDR1 is LGHNA and CDR2 YSLEER. Trimming removed 0 bases from V and 4 bases from J; junction bases left unmatched: 10. CDR3 loop: CASSQDVGTGRSETQYF. The CDR3 DNA follows: TGCGCCAGCAGCCAAGATGTCGGGACAGGTCGGTCAGAGACCCAGTACTTC.